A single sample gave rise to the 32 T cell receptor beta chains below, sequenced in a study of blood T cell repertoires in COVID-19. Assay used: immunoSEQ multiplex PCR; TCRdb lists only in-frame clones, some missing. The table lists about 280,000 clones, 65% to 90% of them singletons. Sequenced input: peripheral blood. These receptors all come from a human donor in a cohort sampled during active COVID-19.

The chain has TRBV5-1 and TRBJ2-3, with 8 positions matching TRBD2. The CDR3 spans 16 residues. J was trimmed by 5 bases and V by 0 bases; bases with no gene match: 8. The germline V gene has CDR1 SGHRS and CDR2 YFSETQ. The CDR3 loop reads CASSLVGAGVRDTQYF. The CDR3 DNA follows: TGCGCCAGCAGCTTGGTGGGAGCGGGAGTGAGAGATACGCAGTATTTT.

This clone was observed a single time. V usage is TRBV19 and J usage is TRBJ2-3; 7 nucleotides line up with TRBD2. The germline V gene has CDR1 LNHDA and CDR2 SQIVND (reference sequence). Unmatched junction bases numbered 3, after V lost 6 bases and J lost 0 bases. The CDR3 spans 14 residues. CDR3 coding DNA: TGTGCCAGTAGGATTAGCGGGAGCACAGATACGCAGTATTTT. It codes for CASRISGSTDTQYF.

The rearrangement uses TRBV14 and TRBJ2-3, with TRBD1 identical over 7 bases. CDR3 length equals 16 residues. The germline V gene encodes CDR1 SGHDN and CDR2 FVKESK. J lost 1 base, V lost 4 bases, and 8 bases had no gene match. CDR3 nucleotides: TGTGCCAGCAGCCGGACTCAGGGGGTCGGCACAGATACGCAGTATTTT. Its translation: CASSRTQGVGTDTQYF.

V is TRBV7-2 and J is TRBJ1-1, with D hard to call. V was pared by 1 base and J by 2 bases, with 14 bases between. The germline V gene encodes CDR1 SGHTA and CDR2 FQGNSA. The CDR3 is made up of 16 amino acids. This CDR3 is CASSLGTGLANTEAFF. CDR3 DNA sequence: TGTGCCAGCAGCTTAGGGACCGGACTTGCAAACACTGAAGCTTTCTTT.

CDR3 DNA sequence: TGTGCCAGCATCAAGGACAGCTCAGAAGCTTTCTTT. It is translated as CASIKDSSEAFF. The rearrangement links TRBV28 to TRBJ1-1; tentative D call: TRBD1 (6 bases). The CDR3 runs 12 residues. V was clipped by 7 bases and J by 8 bases, with 14 bases between them. CDR1 is MDHEN and CDR2 is SYDVKM in the germline V gene.

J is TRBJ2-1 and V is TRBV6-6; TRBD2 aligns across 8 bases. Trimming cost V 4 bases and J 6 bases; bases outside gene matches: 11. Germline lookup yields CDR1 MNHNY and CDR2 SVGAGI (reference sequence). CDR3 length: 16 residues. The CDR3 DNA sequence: TGTGCCAGCAGTTCCGAGGGCGGGAGGATCTCCAATGAGCAGTTCTTC. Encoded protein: CASSSEGGRISNEQFF.

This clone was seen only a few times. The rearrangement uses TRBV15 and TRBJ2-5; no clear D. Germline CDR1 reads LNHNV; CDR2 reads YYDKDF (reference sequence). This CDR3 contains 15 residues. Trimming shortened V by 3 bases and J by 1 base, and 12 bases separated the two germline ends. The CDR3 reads CATSSIGHTQETQYF. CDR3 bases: TGTGCCACCAGCAGCATTGGCCACACCCAAGAGACCCAGTACTTC.

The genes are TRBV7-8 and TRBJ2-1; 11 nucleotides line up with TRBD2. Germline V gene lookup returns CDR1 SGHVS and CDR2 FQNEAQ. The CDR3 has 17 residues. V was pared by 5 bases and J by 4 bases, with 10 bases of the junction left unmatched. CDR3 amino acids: CASSQTSGEGSYNEQFF. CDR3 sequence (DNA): TGTGCCAGCAGCCAGACTAGCGGGGAGGGTAGTTACAATGAGCAGTTCTTC.

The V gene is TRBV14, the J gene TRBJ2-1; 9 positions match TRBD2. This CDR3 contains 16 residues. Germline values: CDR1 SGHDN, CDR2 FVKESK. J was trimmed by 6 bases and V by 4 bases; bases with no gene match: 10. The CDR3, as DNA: TGTGCCAGCAGCCCGATGACTAGCGGAGTTGGCAATGAGCAGTTCTTC. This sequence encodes CASSPMTSGVGNEQFF.

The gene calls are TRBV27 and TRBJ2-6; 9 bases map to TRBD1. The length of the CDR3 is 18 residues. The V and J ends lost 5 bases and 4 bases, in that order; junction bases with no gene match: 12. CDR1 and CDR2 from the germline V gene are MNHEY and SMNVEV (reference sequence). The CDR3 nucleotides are TGTGCCAGCAGTATGCAGGGACAGGGAGGAGCGGGGGCCAACGTCCTGACTTTC. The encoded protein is CASSMQGQGGAGANVLTF.

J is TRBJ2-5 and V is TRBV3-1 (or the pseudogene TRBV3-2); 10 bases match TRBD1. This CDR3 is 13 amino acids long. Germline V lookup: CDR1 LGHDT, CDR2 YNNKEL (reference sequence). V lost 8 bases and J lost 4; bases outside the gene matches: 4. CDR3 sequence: CASGDRGRETQYF. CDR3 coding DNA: TGTGCCAGCGGGGACAGGGGAAGAGAGACCCAGTACTTC.

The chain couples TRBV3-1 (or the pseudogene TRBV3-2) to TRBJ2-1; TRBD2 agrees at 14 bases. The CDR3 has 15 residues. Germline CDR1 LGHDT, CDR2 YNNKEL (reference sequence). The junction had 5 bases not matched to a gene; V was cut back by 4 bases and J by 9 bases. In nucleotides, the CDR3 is TGTGCCAGCAGCCGAGGACTAGCGGGAGGACGTGAGCAGTTCTTC. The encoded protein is CASSRGLAGGREQFF.

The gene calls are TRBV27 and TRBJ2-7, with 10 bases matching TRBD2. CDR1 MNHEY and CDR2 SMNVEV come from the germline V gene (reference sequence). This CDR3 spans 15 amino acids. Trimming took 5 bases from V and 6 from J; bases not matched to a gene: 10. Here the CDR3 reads CASSRNSGRLAEQYF. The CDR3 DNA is TGTGCCAGCAGTCGGAATAGCGGGAGGTTAGCCGAGCAGTACTTC.

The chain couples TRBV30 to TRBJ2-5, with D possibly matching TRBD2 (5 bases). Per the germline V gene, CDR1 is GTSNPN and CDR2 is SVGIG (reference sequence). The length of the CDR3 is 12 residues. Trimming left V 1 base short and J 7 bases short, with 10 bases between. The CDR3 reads CAWSAGSGTQYF. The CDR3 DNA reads TGTGCCTGGAGTGCGGGGTCCGGGACCCAGTACTTC.

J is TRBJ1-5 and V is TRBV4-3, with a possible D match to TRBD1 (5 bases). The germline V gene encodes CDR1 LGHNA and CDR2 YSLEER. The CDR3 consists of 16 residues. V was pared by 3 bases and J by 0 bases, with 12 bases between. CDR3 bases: TGCGCCAGCAGCCAGGAAAAAGGGGATAGCAATCAGCCCCAGCATTTT. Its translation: CASSQEKGDSNQPQHF.

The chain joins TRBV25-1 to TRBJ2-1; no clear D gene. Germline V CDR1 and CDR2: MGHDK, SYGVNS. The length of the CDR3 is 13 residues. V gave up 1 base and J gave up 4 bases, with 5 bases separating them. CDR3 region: CASSEFPYNEQFF. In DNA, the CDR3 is TGTGCCAGCAGTGAATTCCCTTACAATGAGCAGTTCTTC.

The CDR3 DNA reads TGTGCCAGCAGCTTAGATGCAGGGTTTGCAGGAGAGACCCAGTACTTC. It specifies CASSLDAGFAGETQYF. The chain has TRBV7-2 and TRBJ2-5; D might be TRBD1 (5 bases). CDR3 size: 16 residues. Per the germline V gene, CDR1 is SGHTA and CDR2 is FQGNSA. V was cut by 1 base and J by 4 bases, with 16 bases left in between.

In DNA form, the CDR3 reads TGTGCCAGCATCCCCGGAGGTTTTGGCACTGAAGCTTTCTTT. Amino acids: CASIPGGFGTEAFF. The chain employs TRBV28 and TRBJ1-1; D call uncertain. CDR3 length equals 14 residues. The germline V gene has CDR1 MDHEN and CDR2 SYDVKM. V lost 7 bases and J 4 bases, leaving 16 bases between the germline ends.

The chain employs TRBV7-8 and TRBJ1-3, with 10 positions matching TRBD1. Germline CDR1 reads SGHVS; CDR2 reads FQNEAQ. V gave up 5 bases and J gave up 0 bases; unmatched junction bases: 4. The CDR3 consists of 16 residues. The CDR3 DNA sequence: TGTGCCAGCAGCCCTGGACAGGGGGTCTCTGGAAACACCATATATTTT. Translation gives CASSPGQGVSGNTIYF. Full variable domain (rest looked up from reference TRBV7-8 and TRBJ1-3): GAGVSQSPRYKVAKRGQDVALRCDPISGHVSLFWYQQALGQGPEFLTYFQNEAQLDKSGLPSDRFFAERPEGSVSTLKIQRTQQEDSAVYLCASSPGQGVSGNTIYFGEGSWLTVV.

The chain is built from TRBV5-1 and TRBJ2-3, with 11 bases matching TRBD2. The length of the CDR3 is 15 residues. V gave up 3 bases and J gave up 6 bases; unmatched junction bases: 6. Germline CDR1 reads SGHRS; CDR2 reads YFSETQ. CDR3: CASSWGTSGGDTQYF. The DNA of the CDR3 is TGCGCCAGCAGCTGGGGGACTAGCGGTGGGGATACGCAGTATTTT.

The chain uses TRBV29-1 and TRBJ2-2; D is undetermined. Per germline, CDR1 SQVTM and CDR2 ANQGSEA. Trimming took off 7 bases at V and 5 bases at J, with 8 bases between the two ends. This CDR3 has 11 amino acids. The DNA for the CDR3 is TGCAGCGGCGCTTTAACCGGGGAGCTGTTTTTT. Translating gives CSGALTGELFF.

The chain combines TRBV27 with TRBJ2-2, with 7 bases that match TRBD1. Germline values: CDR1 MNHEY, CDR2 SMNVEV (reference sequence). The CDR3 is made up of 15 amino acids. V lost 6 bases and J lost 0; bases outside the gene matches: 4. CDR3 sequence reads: CASRTGTANTGELFF. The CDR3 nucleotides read TGTGCCAGCAGGACCGGGACAGCGAACACCGGGGAGCTGTTTTTT.

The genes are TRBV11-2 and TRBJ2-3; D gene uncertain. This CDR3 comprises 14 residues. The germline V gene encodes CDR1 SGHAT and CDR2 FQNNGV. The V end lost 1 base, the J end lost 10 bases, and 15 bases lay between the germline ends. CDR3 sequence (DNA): TGTGCCAGCAGCTTAGTAAGCTCTCCGGGTGCGCAGTATTTT. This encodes CASSLVSSPGAQYF.

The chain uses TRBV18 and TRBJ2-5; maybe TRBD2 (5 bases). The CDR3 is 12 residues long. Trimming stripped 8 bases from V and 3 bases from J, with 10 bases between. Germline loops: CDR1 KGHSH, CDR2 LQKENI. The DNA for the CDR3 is TGTGCCAGCGCCCCCGGGAAAGAGACCCAGTACTTC. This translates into CASAPGKETQYF.

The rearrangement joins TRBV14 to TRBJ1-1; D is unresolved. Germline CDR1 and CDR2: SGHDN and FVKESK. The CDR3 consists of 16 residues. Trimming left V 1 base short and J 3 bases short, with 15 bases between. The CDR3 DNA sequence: TGTGCCAGCAGCCAAGTAAGGAGCGGCGGAGACACTGAAGCTTTCTTT. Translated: CASSQVRSGGDTEAFF. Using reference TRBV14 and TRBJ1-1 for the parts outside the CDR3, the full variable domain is EAGVTQFPSHSVIEKGQTVTLRCDPISGHDNLYWYRRVMGKEIKFLLHFVKESKQDESGMPNNRFLAERTGGTYSTLKVQPAELEDSGVYFCASSQVRSGGDTEAFFGQGTRLTVV.

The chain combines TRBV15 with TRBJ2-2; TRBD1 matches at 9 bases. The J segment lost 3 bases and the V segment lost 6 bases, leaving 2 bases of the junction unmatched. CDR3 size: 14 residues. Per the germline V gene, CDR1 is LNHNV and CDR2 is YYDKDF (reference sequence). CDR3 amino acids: CATSRTGDTGELFF. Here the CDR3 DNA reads TGTGCCACCAGTCGGACAGGGGACACCGGGGAGCTGTTTTTT.

The CDR3 region has the DNA TGTGCCAGCAGCTCTCTTTTACAGGGAATGACTGGAAACACCATATATTTT. Protein product: CASSSLLQGMTGNTIYF. The chain is built from TRBV12-1 and TRBJ1-3; TRBD1 is the table's D call, not checked against the DNA. TRBV12-1 is a pseudogene locus. The CDR3 sequence is 17 residues long.

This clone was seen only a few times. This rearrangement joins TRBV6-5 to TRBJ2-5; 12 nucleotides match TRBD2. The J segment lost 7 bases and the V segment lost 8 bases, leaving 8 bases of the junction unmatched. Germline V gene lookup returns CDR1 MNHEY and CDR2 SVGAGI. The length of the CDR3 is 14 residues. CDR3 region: CASRLAGAVGTQYF. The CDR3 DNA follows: TGTGCCAGCCGACTAGCGGGGGCCGTGGGGACCCAGTACTTC.

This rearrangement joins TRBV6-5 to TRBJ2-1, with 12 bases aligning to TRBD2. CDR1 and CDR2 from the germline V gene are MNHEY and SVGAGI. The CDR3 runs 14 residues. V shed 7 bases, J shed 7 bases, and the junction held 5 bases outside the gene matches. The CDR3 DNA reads TGTGCCAGCAAGCCTAGCGGGAGGGGAAATGAGCAGTTCTTC. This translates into CASKPSGRGNEQFF.

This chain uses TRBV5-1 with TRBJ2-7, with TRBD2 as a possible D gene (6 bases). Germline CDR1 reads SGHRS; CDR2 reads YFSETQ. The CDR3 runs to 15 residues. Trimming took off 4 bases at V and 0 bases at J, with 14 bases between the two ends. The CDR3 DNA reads TGCGCCAGCAGCCCCCTCGGGGGAGCCTCCTACGAGCAGTACTTC. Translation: CASSPLGGASYEQYF.

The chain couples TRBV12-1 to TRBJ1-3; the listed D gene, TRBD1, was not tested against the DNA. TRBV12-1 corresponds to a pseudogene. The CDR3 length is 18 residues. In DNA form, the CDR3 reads TGTGCCAGCAGCCCCAGAGGACAGGGTAGGTACTCGGGAAACACCATATATTTT. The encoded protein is CASSPRGQGRYSGNTIYF.

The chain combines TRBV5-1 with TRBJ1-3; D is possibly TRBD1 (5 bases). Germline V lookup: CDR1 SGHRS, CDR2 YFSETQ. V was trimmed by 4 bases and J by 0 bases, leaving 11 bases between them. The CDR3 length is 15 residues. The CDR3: CASSPGGGSGNTIYF. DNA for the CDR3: TGCGCCAGCAGCCCCGGGGGGGGCTCTGGAAACACCATATATTTT.